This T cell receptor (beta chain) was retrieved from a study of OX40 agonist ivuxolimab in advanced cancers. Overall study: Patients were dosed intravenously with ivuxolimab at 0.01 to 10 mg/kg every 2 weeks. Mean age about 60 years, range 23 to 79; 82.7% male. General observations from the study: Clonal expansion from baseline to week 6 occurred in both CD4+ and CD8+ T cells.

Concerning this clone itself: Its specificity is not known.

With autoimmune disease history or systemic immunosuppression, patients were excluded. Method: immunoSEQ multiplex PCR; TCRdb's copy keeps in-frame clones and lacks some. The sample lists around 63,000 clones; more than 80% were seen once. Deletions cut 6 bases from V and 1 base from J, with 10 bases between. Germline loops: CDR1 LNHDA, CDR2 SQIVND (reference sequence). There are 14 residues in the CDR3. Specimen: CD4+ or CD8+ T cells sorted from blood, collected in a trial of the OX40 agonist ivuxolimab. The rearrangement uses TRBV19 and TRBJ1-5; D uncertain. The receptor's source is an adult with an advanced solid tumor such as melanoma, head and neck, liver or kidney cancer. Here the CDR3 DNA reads TGTGCCAGTAGGGGCTTCGGGAGCAATCAGCCCCAGCATTTT. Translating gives CASRGFGSNQPQHF.